This paragraph reports one TCR beta chain. This clone has a single count. The specificity of this receptor is unknown. No base-level quality is on record; no much larger clone is a single base apart. The record originates from a study of vaccination effects on CD4 cells after COVID-19 (dated by TCRdb to 2022 to 2024). Looking at the study overall: Each participant got two doses of an mRNA SARS-CoV-2 vaccine, either BNT162b2 or mRNA-1273. Cultures from other donors in the study were sequenced using the Oncomine TCR Beta short-read assay on an Illumina iSeq 100. Altogether, over 9 COVID-19 convalescent patients and a few SARS-CoV-2-naive healthy vaccine recipients made up the full study. SARS-CoV-2 spike-specific CD4+ TCR repertoires from before and after mRNA vaccination were compared in COVID-19 convalescent patients and in infection-naive vaccine recipients.

Per the germline V gene (reference sequence), LNHDA is the CDR1 and SQIVND is the CDR2. The V end gives up 6 bases and the J end 3 bases, leaving 0 bases in the junction not matched to a gene. Inclusive of the bounding cysteine and phenylalanine, the CDR3 is 14 residues long. The retained sequence is limited to the CDR3, 42 bases, with the frame set at the first base. Overall study outcomes, separate from this receptor: In healthy vaccine recipients, vaccine-induced clones were almost all SARS-CoV-2 mono-reactive, with only 1 of 255 cross-reactive with common cold coronaviruses. Clones induced by infection and clones induced by vaccination both contracted markedly at late timepoints after vaccination, which fits with T cell responses waning over time. The study was limited by a small number of convalescent patients, and early post-infection timepoints were lacking.

The ViraFEST assay stimulated PBMC with viral peptide pools and then used TCR sequencing to identify antigen-specific CD4+ T cell clonotypes by expansion. After around eleven days of culture, CD4+ T cells were isolated with the EasySep CD4+ T cell isolation kit. The absence of prior SARS-CoV-2 infection in healthy vaccine recipients was confirmed by negative nucleocapsid antibodies before and after vaccination. A few million PBMC per well were cultured with approximately 10 ug/ml peptides in IMDM containing about 5% human AB serum, approximately 9.1 IU/ml IL-2 and gentamicin. On days 3 and 7, half of the culture medium was replaced with fresh IL-2-containing medium. Unless otherwise noted, each peptide stimulation condition was cultured in triplicate wells. Using Ficoll-Paque Plus gradient centrifugation, PBMC were separated from whole blood and then either used fresh or cryopreserved at -140C. The spike proteins of SARS-CoV-2 and of the common cold coronaviruses HCoV-NL63, HCoV-OC43 and HCoV-229E were spanned by overlapping peptide pools. Genomic DNA was extracted from cultured CD4+ T cells with the QIAamp micro DNA kit.

Libraries were prepared through the immunoSEQ multiplex PCR assay. DNA from the CD4+ T cells that had been cultured and isolated underwent TCR beta CDR3 sequencing. Per the authors' processing: Non-productive TCR sequences were removed, reads were trimmed to the CDR3 region, and CDR3s of at least 7 amino acids were retained. The MANAFEST web app was used to pick out antigen-specific clonotypes by comparing their expansion in peptide wells with that in reference cultures. For clones to be considered positive, expansion at FDR<0.05 versus reference and all other wells, an odds ratio above 5, and a frequency above 0.1% in two replicate wells were required. Cross-reactive clonotypes were defined as significantly expanded in SARS-CoV-2 spike wells and in at least one common cold coronavirus spike condition. Using the stringdist R package, CDR3 similarity was measured by Levenshtein distance, and unrooted trees were constructed with ape in R 3.6.1. Sourced from immuneACCESS, this table was stored by TCRdb with only in-frame sequences that have V and J called. A share of the clones is absent; for the studies checked, an unresolved V gene accounts for under half, and the remainder has no known explanation. From that table come the V and J calls and clone size; the DNA was used to work out D and trimming. The sample profile shows approximately 20,000 clones; 60% to 75% of them were found once. The ten largest clones capture 20% to 30% of the sample.

The TCR comes from a human donor who received a COVID-19 vaccine. The material was CD4+ T cells from PBMCs cultured with HCoV-NL63 spike peptides, obtained before COVID-19 vaccination. The meaning of the sample's cell subset or site label: HCoV-NL63 spike overlapping peptide pool stimulation. Recombination joined TRBV19 with TRBJ2-2; TRBD1 matches 11 bases in the middle. CDR3 loop: CASRGQGDTGELFF. The DNA sequence reads TGTGCCAGTAGGGGACAGGGGGACACCGGGGAGCTGTTTTTT. The reference TRBV19 and TRBJ2-2 proteins fill in what lies around the CDR3, so the full variable domain reads DGGITQSPKYLFRKEGQNVTLSCEQNLNHDAMYWYRQDPGQGLRLIYYSQIVNDFQKGDIAEGYSVSREKKESFPLTVTSAQKNPTAFYLCASRGQGDTGELFFGEGSRLTVL.